This T cell receptor (beta chain) was documented in a study of blood T cell repertoires in COVID-19 (dated by TCRdb to the early 2020s). General notes on the study: Samples from collaborators originated in the United States, Italy and Spain and spanned both the acute and convalescent phases of COVID-19. The dataset comprised deeply sampled blood TCRbeta repertoires from subjects exposed to, actively infected with, or recovered from COVID-19. Nearly every sample came with metadata listing a de-identified subject ID, COVID-19 status, age in years and sex. The repertoires were released in a freely available public database meant as a resource for research on the immune response to SARS-CoV-2. Where available, HLA class I and class II types were taken from metadata supplied by the sample provider and were not determined by assay-based typing. The prospective study material was composed of cDNA or gDNA derived from T cells, B-cell-depleted T cells, or PBMCs. The samples were drawn from the first 160 participants of the ongoing ImmuneRACE study and from 950 to 1,500 subjects provided by 6 global collaborators. Overall study outcomes, separate from this receptor: The quantity of clinical and demographic metadata differed by source and by participant and was supplied without curation.

Enrolling through a virtual design, the prospective study's participants ranged in age from roughly 18 to 95 years and lived across roughly 24 United States geographic areas. In the prospective study, participants were assigned to cohorts based on the clinical history participants reported in a screening survey and a study questionnaire. For ImmuneRACE Cohort 3, a participant was defined as recovered based on two consecutive negative NP/OP PCR tests, clearance by a healthcare professional, or resolution of symptoms. Mobile phlebotomists in the prospective study collected whole blood, serum and a nasopharyngeal or oropharyngeal swab from every participant. Prospective study participants could optionally give additional blood draws and questionnaires over an approximately 2-month period. Prospective study blood samples were shipped either frozen or at room temperature before DNA extraction. As regards this clone: Its antigen is unknown. No much larger clonotype is one base removed from it; base qualities were not supplied.

The immunoSEQ Assay, a bias-controlled multiplex PCR, was used to amplify TCRbeta CDR3 regions from genomic DNA. As for the original processing: Nucleated cell counts per sample were estimated from amplification of reference gene primers within the assay. To quantify the absolute abundance of each unique TCRbeta CDR3 rearrangement, sequence reads were collapsed and filtered. Productive Simpson clonality was computed per sample as the square root of Simpson's diversity index over productive rearrangements. In TCRdb, the immuneACCESS table is reduced to in-frame sequences with V and J assigned. These tables do not hold every clone; where another copy was compared, an unresolved V gene accounts for under half, and the others remain unexplained. Clone size and the V and J calls come from that table; the DNA yielded D and trimming. The sample includes approximately 230,000 clones, with just over 85% observed a single time. The leading ten clones occupy about 1.7% of the sample.

Sequencing input: PBMCs or T cells enriched from blood (not recorded which). The TCR was taken from a middle-aged man who had recovered from COVID-19.

CDR3 loop: CASSRGFSNQPQHF. The DNA reads as follows: TGTGCCAGCAGCAGGGGGTTTAGCAATCAGCCCCAGCATTTT. The rearrangement combines TRBV7-8 with TRBJ1-5, and possibly TRBD1, on 6 matching bases. The germline V gene encodes CDR1 SGHVS and CDR2 FQNEAQ. V is cut by 5 bases and J by 0 bases, and the space between the germline ends is 8 bases. The CDR3 sequence holds 14 residues, the cysteine and phenylalanine included. Only the CDR3 DNA stays, 42 bases, in frame from base 1.